The rows below give T cell receptor beta chains drawn from one sample of a study of identical twins. TCRdb fed the 5' RACE reads into MiXCR, producing one record per CDR3 protein. The sample comprises about 520,000 distinct CDR3 sequences, about 20% of which are singletons, and around 1% rests with the top ten. These data were likewise used in another study, on T cells expressing NK-cell markers.

Sequencing was carried out using CD4+ T cells sorted from blood. These receptors were collected from a woman between 18 and 29 years old in good health. The CDR3 runs from the conserved cysteine through the conserved F or W. D genes are given only for firm matches. Where a row states a size, it is once, few, many or the class of an expanded clone; other rows omit it.

TRBD2,TRBJ2-1,TRBV5-1,few,TGCGCCAGCAGCGTAACTAGCGGGGGGACGATCTACAATGAGCAGTTCTTC,CASSVTSGGTIYNEQFF
.,TRBJ2-3,TRBV20-1,few,TGCAGTGCCCTGCGGGCGGAGGACACAGATACGCAGTATTTT,CSALRAEDTDTQYF
TRBD2,TRBJ2-1,TRBV11-3,.,TGTGCCAGCAGCTTCGCGGGGGGGCGTGTTGATGAGCAGTTCTTC,CASSFAGGRVDEQFF
.,TRBJ1-5,TRBV4-1,.,TGCGCCAGCAGCCAAGGGCTCAAGGGGACGCGCAATCAGCCCCAGCATTTT,CASSQGLKGTRNQPQHF
.,TRBJ1-2,TRBV25-1,.,TGTGCCAGCAGGGGGACTGGGGCAAGCTATGGCTACACCTTC,CASRGTGASYGYTF
.,TRBJ2-1,TRBV11-2,.,TGTGCCAGCAGATCAATGAAGCGGAAGCTATCCTACAATGAGCAGTTCTTC,CASRSMKRKLSYNEQFF
.,TRBJ1-1,TRBV12-3/TRBV12-4,many,TGTGCCAGCAGTTTACCCCCGGGACGAATGAACACTGAAGCTTTCTTT,CASSLPPGRMNTEAFF
.,TRBJ2-5,TRBV12-3/TRBV12-4,few,TGTGCCAGCAGGAACCCAAGGGGAAAGACCCAGTACTTC,CASRNPRGKTQYF
.,TRBJ2-7,TRBV7-8,few,TGTGCCAGCAGCTTAGGGGAAGGGACCTACGAGCAGTACTTC,CASSLGEGTYEQYF
.,TRBJ1-2,TRBV4-3,.,TGCGCCAGCAAACAGGAAGTGTTGGGCTATGGCTACACCTTC,CASKQEVLGYGYTF
.,TRBJ1-1,TRBV12-3/TRBV12-4,.,TGTGCCAGCAGTTCCGTTAGGACGGGATCTTTCTTT,CASSSVRTGSFF
.,TRBJ1-2,TRBV12-3/TRBV12-4,.,TGTGCCAGCAGAGACAGGAATAACTATGGCTACACCTTC,CASRDRNNYGYTF
.,TRBJ2-7,TRBV11-3,few,TGTGCCAGCAGCGGTCTCGGTCCTACGGAACAGTACTTC,CASSGLGPTEQYF
TRBD2,TRBJ2-1,TRBV7-7,.,TGTGCTAGCAGCTTCGCGCTAGCGGTCTACAATGAGCAGTTCTTC,CASSFALAVYNEQFF
.,TRBJ2-1,TRBV5-1,.,TGCGCCAGCAGCCAAAGACCTACAGAATACAATGAGCAGTTCTTC,CASSQRPTEYNEQFF
.,TRBJ1-6,TRBV4-3,.,TGCGCCAGCAGCCACAGCAAAATTAGGAGTTCACCCCTCCACTTT,CASSHSKIRSSPLHF
.,TRBJ2-7,TRBV5-6,.,TGTGCCAGCAGCTTGGGACCGAGGGAGTACTTC,CASSLGPREYF
TRBD2,TRBJ2-5,TRBV7-9,.,TGTGCCAGCAGCTTAGCGCTAGCGGGAGAGACCCAGTACTTC,CASSLALAGETQYF
TRBD2,TRBJ2-1,TRBV9,.,TGTGCCAGCAGCGGAGGTCGGACTAGCGGGACCATCCATGAGCAGTTCTTC,CASSGGRTSGTIHEQFF
.,TRBJ1-1,TRBV12-3/TRBV12-4,many,TGTGCCAGCAGTTACGGTGCGAACACTGAAGCTTTCTTT,CASSYGANTEAFF
TRBD2,TRBJ2-1,TRBV29-1,.,TGCAGCGTTATAGGACTAGCGGGGGGACTGGGGGAGCAGTTCTTC,CSVIGLAGGLGEQFF
.,TRBJ2-1,TRBV5-5,.,TGTGCCAGCAGCCACACAGGGTACGATGAGCAGTTCTTC,CASSHTGYDEQFF
.,TRBJ1-3,TRBV9,many,TGTGCCAGCAGCGGCGTCCTCGGCCCCGGAAACACCATATATTTT,CASSGVLGPGNTIYF
.,TRBJ2-5,TRBV12-3/TRBV12-4,few,TGTGCCAGCAGTTTATGGGCGGGGCAAGAGACCCAGTACTTC,CASSLWAGQETQYF
.,TRBJ2-1,TRBV6-1,few,TGTGCCAGCCGGGGGAGCTCCTACAATGAGCAGTTCTTC,CASRGSSYNEQFF
TRBD2,TRBJ2-3,TRBV20-1,few,TGCAGTGCTAGAGTGACTAGCGGGAGGGCCAGACTTCCAACAGATACGCAGTATTTT,CSARVTSGRARLPTDTQYF
.,TRBJ2-1,TRBV20-1,.,TGCAGTGCTAGTACTACTCGTACGGTTGAGCAGTTCTTC,CSASTTRTVEQFF